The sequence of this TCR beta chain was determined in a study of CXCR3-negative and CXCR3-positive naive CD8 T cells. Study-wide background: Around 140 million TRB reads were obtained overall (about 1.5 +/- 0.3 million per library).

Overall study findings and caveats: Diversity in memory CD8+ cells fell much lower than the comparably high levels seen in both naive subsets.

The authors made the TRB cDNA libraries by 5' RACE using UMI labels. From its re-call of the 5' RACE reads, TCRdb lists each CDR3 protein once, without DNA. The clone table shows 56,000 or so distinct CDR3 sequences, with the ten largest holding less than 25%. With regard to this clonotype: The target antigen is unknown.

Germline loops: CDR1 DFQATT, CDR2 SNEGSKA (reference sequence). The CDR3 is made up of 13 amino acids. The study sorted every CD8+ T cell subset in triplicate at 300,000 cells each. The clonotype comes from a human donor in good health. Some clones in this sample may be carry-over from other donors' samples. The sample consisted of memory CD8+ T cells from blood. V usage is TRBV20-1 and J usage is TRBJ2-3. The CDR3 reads CSARDLLTDTQYF.